This T cell receptor beta chain originates from a study of neurological immune-mediated disorders. 5'RACE with 10-nucleotide random UMIs produced the cDNA. A single record per CDR3 protein comes from TCRdb applying MiXCR to the 5' RACE reads. The sample shows more than 40,000 distinct CDR3 sequences, approximately 3% of them seen only once. V dropped 0 bases and J dropped 4; count of bases not matched to a gene: 6. From germline, CDR1 is SGHTA and CDR2 FQGNSA. The CDR3 spans 17 residues. Study-level results: There was no clinical or MRI feature that was associated with the multiple sclerosis repertoire cluster.

There are many counts of this clonotype. Its antigen is as yet unknown. Input material: PBMCs. This clonotype was sampled from a woman between 45 and 60 years old with multiple sclerosis. The V and J genes are TRBV7-2 and TRBJ2-3; TRBD2 matches 11 bases. The CDR3 DNA reads TGTGCCAGCAGCTTAGCCTTAGCGGGAGGGCCATCAGATACGCAGTATTTT. Translated: CASSLALAGGPSDTQYF.